The clone carrying this T cell receptor beta chain has just a few counts. This entry comes from a study of quantifying T cell responses using KT2 cells. About the study: Reverse transcription used primers in the TCR alpha and beta constant regions. The T4 ligation step was estimated to exceed 9.5% efficiency under optimum conditions.

A single-stranded UMI oligo with SP2 sequence was ligated to cDNA 3' ends. An equimolar mix of RC1.1 and RC1.2 primed the beta chain across TRBC1 and TRBC2. TCRdb called the UMI-ligation and nested PCR reads again in MiXCR, with one record for every CDR3 protein. The sample contains 40,000 to 60,000 distinct CDR3 sequences, around 10% of which appear only once. The CDR3 totals 12 residues. V was shortened by 7 bases and J by 1 base, with 10 bases between the two germline ends. In germline, CDR1 is SQVTM, CDR2 ANQGSEA. Sequenced sample: PBMCs spiked with cells of the T cell clone KT2. V is TRBV29-1 and J is TRBJ1-1, with unresolved D. This clonotype originated in a human donor. The CDR3 DNA reads TGCAGCGCCTCGTGGGCGAACACTGAAGCTTTCTTT. It codes for CSASWANTEAFF.